A selection of T cell receptor beta chains follows, all from one sample in a study of patients and donors after allogeneic stem cell transplantation. TCRdb reanalysed the RT-PCR reads using MiXCR and keeps one entry per CDR3 protein. This sample has around 200,000 distinct CDR3 sequences, with 35% to 45% found just once. Source material: blood, either unsorted or a sorted T cell fraction (not recorded which). These receptors were obtained from a human donor who was either an allogeneic HSCT recipient or a stem cell or donor lymphocyte infusion donor (not recorded which). It is not recorded whose cells these are; they may come from a transplant donor. Each CDR3 is given with its conserved first and last residue. For some rows the clone size is stated as once, few or many, or as a class when expanded; others skip it.

len	v_gene	abundance	j_gene	CDR3aa
15	TRBV5-1	-	TRBJ1-1	CASSLTRTLGTEAFF
15	TRBV25-1	few	TRBJ1-2	CASSRPGTHFYGYTF
12	TRBV10-3	-	TRBJ2-5	CAIGQPGETQYF
19	TRBV4-1	once	TRBJ2-6	CASSQAPPGLNSGANVLTF
14	TRBV12-3/TRBV12-4	-	TRBJ1-1	CASSLLGVNTEAFF
15	TRBV15	once	TRBJ2-1	CATSESASGGNEQFF
13	TRBV20-1	-	TRBJ2-7	CSADRTGGDEQYF
14	TRBV29-1	-	TRBJ2-3	CRIEGDGSTDTQYF
13	TRBV29-1	-	TRBJ1-1	CSVETGGNAEAFF
13	TRBV5-1	-	TRBJ2-1	CASSLGVGNEQFF
15	TRBV9	-	TRBJ2-3	CASSFRGQSTDTQYF
15	TRBV5-1	-	TRBJ2-1	CASSLGSPWGNEQFF
17	TRBV6-6	-	TRBJ1-1	CASSYSWFEGAGTEAFF
10	TRBV27	-	TRBJ1-5	CASSSMAQHF
13	TRBV28	-	TRBJ2-1	CASSSRGLDEQFF
15	TRBV10-3	-	TRBJ1-5	CAKGTRSYSNQPQHF
13	TRBV12-3/TRBV12-4	-	TRBJ2-1	CASSLETGGQYFF
12	TRBV20-1	-	TRBJ1-5	CSARYRGQPQHF
14	TRBV24-1	few	TRBJ2-3	CATSELQGADTQYF
15	TRBV12-3/TRBV12-4	-	TRBJ1-4	CASSVNRATNEKLFF
16	TRBV11-2	few	TRBJ1-6	CASSPIEGQANSPLHF
15	TRBV19	few	TRBJ1-5	CASSIGRVTNQPQHF
15	TRBV27	-	TRBJ1-1	CASRRQGAGNTEAFF
14	TRBV12-3/TRBV12-4	-	TRBJ1-5	CASSSVRTRQPQHF
14	TRBV12-3/TRBV12-4	-	TRBJ1-4	CASSFRKVNEKLFF
13	TRBV29-1	-	TRBJ2-3	CSARTGATDTQYF
13	TRBV20-1	-	TRBJ1-5	CSADRDSNQPQHF
14	TRBV27	-	TRBJ2-7	CASRVGGTSYEQYF
15	TRBV4-1	-	TRBJ2-7	CASSRPQGAIHEQYF
16	TRBV27	few	TRBJ2-7	CASSLRGRVSSYEQYF
16	TRBV9	once	TRBJ2-2	CASSPRDRGRFGELFF
14	TRBV7-6	-	TRBJ1-5	CASSLTESNQPQHF
16	TRBV4-1	-	TRBJ1-5	CASSQGLFPFWQPQHF
13	TRBV9	-	TRBJ1-2	CASSVEGQDGYTF
16	TRBV14	-	TRBJ2-1	CASSQVNPSGGGEQFF
13	TRBV20-1	-	TRBJ1-1	CSARDRRATEAFF
14	TRBV13	-	TRBJ2-7	CASSLADRAYEQYF
14	TRBV6-5	-	TRBJ2-5	CASSLGHGGETQYF
14	TRBV7-9	-	TRBJ1-1	CASSSLQYNTEAFF
12	TRBV28	few	TRBJ2-7	CASSHRVDEQYF
13	TRBV27	-	TRBJ2-1	CASSFEGWNEQFF
14	TRBV20-1	few	TRBJ1-6	CSAPRQGPNSPLHF
12	TRBV20-1	-	TRBJ2-7	CSALTGPFEQYF
15	TRBV9	few	TRBJ1-5	CASSVAEGADQPQHF
18	TRBV2	-	TRBJ2-1	CASSGAGGPPLTYNEQFF
15	TRBV6-6	-	TRBJ1-5	CASSPGQGVDQPQHF
15	TRBV29-1	-	TRBJ2-1	CSVENTAGGYNEQFF
15	TRBV7-9	-	TRBJ1-4	CASSLGGHYGEKLFF
16	TRBV12-3/TRBV12-4	-	TRBJ1-2	CASSGWGLFFIYGYTF
15	TRBV6-5	-	TRBJ1-4	CASSRRWPANEKLFF
15	TRBV2	few	TRBJ1-2	CASRHAGTANYGYTF
17	TRBV12-3/TRBV12-4	-	TRBJ1-6	CASRRSTGRSYNSPLHF
16	TRBV19	-	TRBJ1-5	CASSIVGQYSNQPQHF